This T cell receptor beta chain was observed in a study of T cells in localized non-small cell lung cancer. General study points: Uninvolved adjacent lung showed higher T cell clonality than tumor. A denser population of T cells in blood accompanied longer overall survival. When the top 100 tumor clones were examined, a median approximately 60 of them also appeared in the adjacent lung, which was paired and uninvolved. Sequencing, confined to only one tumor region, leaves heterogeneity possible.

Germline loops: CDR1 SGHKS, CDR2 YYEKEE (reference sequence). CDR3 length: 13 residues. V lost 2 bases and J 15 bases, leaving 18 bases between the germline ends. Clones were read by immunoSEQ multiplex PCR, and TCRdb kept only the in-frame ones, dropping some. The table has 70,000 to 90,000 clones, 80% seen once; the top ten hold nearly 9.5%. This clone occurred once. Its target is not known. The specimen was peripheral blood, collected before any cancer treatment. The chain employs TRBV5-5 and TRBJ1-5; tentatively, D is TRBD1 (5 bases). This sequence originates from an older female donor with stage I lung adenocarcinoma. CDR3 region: CASSFMGDRERHF. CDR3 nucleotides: TGTGCCAGCAGCTTTATGGGTGACAGAGAGAGGCATTTT.